Presented here are 11 T cell receptor beta chains from one specimen sequenced in a study of OX40 agonist ivuxolimab in advanced cancers. Method: immunoSEQ multiplex PCR; TCRdb's copy keeps in-frame clones and lacks some. The table shows roughly 29,000 clones, with approximately 83% occurring only once. The sequenced sample was CD4+ or CD8+ T cells sorted from blood, obtained in a trial of the OX40 agonist ivuxolimab. These receptors were taken from an adult with an advanced solid tumor such as melanoma, head and neck, liver or kidney cancer.

This clone was recorded a few times. The chain recombines TRBV19 with TRBJ1-1; a weak D match, TRBD1 (6 bases). Per germline, CDR1 LNHDA and CDR2 SQIVND (reference sequence). The CDR3 runs 14 residues. Trimming cost V 4 bases and J 5 bases, with 14 bases left between them. This CDR3 reads CASSTRGAGTEAFF. DNA for the CDR3: TGTGCCAGTAGTACCAGGGGCGCTGGGACTGAAGCTTTCTTT.

This chain links TRBV7-9 with TRBJ1-5; 8 bases align to TRBD1. V trimming: 5 bases; J trimming: 4 bases; junction bases outside the gene matches: 7. Germline values: CDR1 SEHNR, CDR2 FQNEAQ (reference sequence). This CDR3 is 15 amino acids long. The CDR3 here is CASSLGQEINQPQHF. The DNA of the CDR3 is TGTGCCAGCAGCCTGGGACAGGAGATAAATCAGCCCCAGCATTTT.

The sample holds many counts of this clone. The chain carries TRBV6-1 and TRBJ2-5, with a weak D call TRBD2 (5 bases). Germline V gene data show CDR1 as MNHNS and CDR2 as SASEGT. Trimming left V 7 bases short and J 6 bases short, with 12 bases between. The CDR3 length is 12 residues. In nucleotides, the CDR3 is TGTGCCAGCATCAGGTCCGGGAAGACCCAGTACTTC. Translating gives CASIRSGKTQYF.

The chain carries TRBV4-2 and TRBJ1-5; the D is unclear. This CDR3 region has 13 residues. Germline CDR1 and CDR2: LGHNA and YNFKEQ. Trimming left V 4 bases short and J 5 bases short, with 9 bases between. CDR3 sequence: CASSPHEHQPQHF. The CDR3 DNA is TGTGCCAGCAGCCCCCACGAACATCAGCCCCAGCATTTT.

The genes are TRBV5-6 and TRBJ2-3, with 8 bases matching TRBD2. Looked up from germline, CDR1 is SGHDT and CDR2 is YYEEEE. Trimming at V came to 0 bases and at J to 3 bases, leaving 3 bases not matched to a gene. The CDR3 extends over 15 amino acids. The DNA for the CDR3 is TGTGCCAGCAGCTTGGCGGGGGGGCTGACAGATACGCAGTATTTT. Translation: CASSLAGGLTDTQYF. Combining the CDR3 with reference TRBV5-6 and TRBJ2-3 gives the whole variable domain DAGVTQSPTHLIKTRGQQVTLRCSPKSGHDTVSWYQQALGQGPQFIFQYYEEEERQRGNFPDRFSGHQFPNYSSELNVNALLLGDSALYLCASSLAGGLTDTQYFGPGTRLTVL.

The count of this clone is one. The chain joins TRBV5-6 to TRBJ1-2, with D unclear. CDR3 length: 14 residues. Trimming took 2 bases from V and 2 from J, leaving 10 bases between them. Germline CDR1 reads SGHDT; CDR2 reads YYEEEE. The CDR3 is CASSLPVGNYGYTF. The CDR3, as DNA: TGTGCCAGCAGCTTACCCGTCGGGAACTATGGCTACACCTTC. The complete variable domain, with remaining parts taken from reference TRBV5-6 and TRBJ1-2, reads DAGVTQSPTHLIKTRGQQVTLRCSPKSGHDTVSWYQQALGQGPQFIFQYYEEEERQRGNFPDRFSGHQFPNYSSELNVNALLLGDSALYLCASSLPVGNYGYTFGSGTRLTVV.

The V gene is TRBV4-2, the J gene TRBJ2-7; 14 bases are shared with TRBD2. V trimming: 1 base; J trimming: 0 bases; junction bases outside the gene matches: 5. This CDR3 has 18 residues. Germline V gene sequence: CDR1 LGHNA, CDR2 YNFKEQ. The CDR3 spells CASSQAGLAGEYSYEQYF. CDR3 nucleotides: TGTGCCAGCAGCCAAGCGGGACTAGCGGGGGAATACTCCTACGAGCAGTACTTC.

This rearrangement joins TRBV6-5 to TRBJ2-2, with D perhaps matching TRBD1 or TRBD2 (6 bases each). Germline lookup yields CDR1 MNHEY and CDR2 SVGAGI. CDR3 length equals 14 residues. With 6 bases removed from V and 5 bases from J, the gap between germline ends came to 13 bases. CDR3 region: CASSHGGGTGELFF. CDR3 DNA: TGTGCCAGCAGCCACGGAGGGGGAACCGGGGAGCTGTTTTTT.

This clone was detected only a few times. V usage is TRBV2 and J usage is TRBJ1-1; no reliable D call. The ends were cut back, 6 bases at V and 3 bases at J, with 8 bases in the middle. This CDR3 contains 12 residues. Germline CDR1 is SNHLY and CDR2 is FYNNEI. As DNA, the CDR3 is TGTGCCAGCAGGGTGGGTTACACTGAAGCTTTCTTT. This sequence encodes CASRVGYTEAFF.

CDR3 region: CASSSPGQGPNTEAFF. CDR3 coding DNA: TGTGCCAGCAGCTCCCCGGGACAGGGACCGAACACTGAAGCTTTCTTT. V is TRBV7-9 and J is TRBJ1-1, with 9 bases matching TRBD1. The trim removed 4 bases at V and 1 base at J, leaving 7 bases unmatched. The length of the CDR3 is 16 residues. Germline values: CDR1 SEHNR, CDR2 FQNEAQ (reference sequence).

This sequence joins TRBV11-3 and TRBJ2-7; TRBD1 aligns across 11 bases. Trimming cost V 5 bases and J 6 bases; bases outside gene matches: 6. Looked up from germline, CDR1 is SGHNT and CDR2 is YENEEA. The CDR3 length is 14 residues. In nucleotides, the CDR3 is TGTGCCAGCAGCCCTCGGGACAGGGGGGGCGAGCAGTACTTC. Encoded protein: CASSPRDRGGEQYF. The whole variable domain, filled in from reference TRBV11-3 and TRBJ2-7, reads EAGVVQSPRYKIIEKKQPVAFWCNPISGHNTLYWYLQNLGQGPELLIRYENEEAVDDSQLPKDRFSAERLKGVDSTLKIQPAELGDSAVYLCASSPRDRGGEQYFGPGTRLTVT.